A single sample is the source of the 29 T cell receptor beta chains below, sequenced in a study of CD8+CD57+ T cells in acquired aplastic anemia. Researchers used genomic DNA as the template to profile TCR beta VDJ and CDR3. One entry per CDR3 protein, called by TCRdb with MiXCR from the reads. This table holds under 500,000 distinct CDR3 sequences, under 40% found once. Only patients with CD8+CD57+ cell expansion on flow cytometry were chosen for sequencing. The specimen was sorted CD4+, CD8+, or CD8+CD57+ T cells (not recorded which) from PBMCs. The receptor source for this set is a human donor with aplastic anemia.

This clonotype was observed many times. This chain joins TRBV10-3 and TRBJ1-1; D ambiguous. The V gene's germline CDR1 is ENHRY and CDR2 SYGVKD. CDR3 length: 14 amino acids. Trimming took off 0 bases at V and 5 bases at J, with 10 bases between the two ends. This chain's CDR3 is CAISESVSVTEAFF. CDR3 nucleotide sequence: TGTGCCATCAGTGAGTCTGTTAGTGTAACTGAAGCTTTCTTT.

The sample holds a few counts of this clonotype. The rearrangement uses TRBV5-6 and TRBJ1-2; D gene unclear. The CDR3 length is 13 residues. Germline V gene lookup returns CDR1 SGHDT and CDR2 YYEEEE. Trimming removed 0 bases at V and 4 bases at J, with 7 bases between. The CDR3 reads CASSLAEGYGYTF. CDR3 nucleotide sequence: TGTGCCAGCAGCTTGGCCGAGGGCTATGGCTACACCTTC.

A remark on this clonotype: This could be a read error, since a much larger clone is one nucleotide away. CDR3 protein: CASTPTSNQPQHF. The DNA of the CDR3 is TGTGCCAGTACCCCAACAAGCAATCAGCCCCAGCATTTT. The rearrangement joins TRBV19 to TRBJ1-5; D gene ambiguous. Germline V lookup: CDR1 LNHDA, CDR2 SQIVND (reference sequence). The CDR3 covers 13 residues. Trimming took 7 bases from V and 1 from J, leaving 8 bases between them.

The table lists this clonotype with a few counts. The CDR3 coding sequence is TGTGCCAGCAGTTCATTACAGGGGCTCCTGTACGAGCAGTACTTC. This gives the protein CASSSLQGLLYEQYF. This chain joins TRBV6-5 and TRBJ2-7; 7 nucleotides align to TRBD1. Unmatched junction bases numbered 10, after V lost 4 bases and J lost 4 bases. Germline CDR1 MNHEY, CDR2 SVGAGI. The CDR3 has 15 residues.

This sequence joins TRBV10-3 and TRBJ1-6; no clear D gene. V lost 0 bases, J lost 15 bases, and 9 bases lay in between. Germline V gene data show CDR1 as ENHRY and CDR2 as SYGVKD. CDR3 length: 12 amino acids. CDR3 nucleotide sequence: TGTGCCATCAGTGAGTCCTGGGCACTCCTCCACTTT. Translation gives CAISESWALLHF.

The chain joins TRBV6-1 to TRBJ1-2; possible D gene TRBD1, 5 bases. Germline CDR1 and CDR2: MNHNS and SASEGT. V was pared by 6 bases and J by 6 bases, with 20 bases between. The CDR3 has 15 amino acids. CDR3 residues: CASSSLDPGSHGYTF. DNA for the CDR3: TGTGCCAGCAGCAGCTTGGATCCAGGGTCCCATGGCTACACCTTC.

This clonotype was detected many times. The rearrangement joins TRBV25-1 to TRBJ2-3; D not certain. Between the trimmed V and J ends, which lost 2 bases and 4 bases, there was a span of 7 bases. The CDR3 runs to 13 residues. The V gene's germline CDR1 is MGHDK and CDR2 SYGVNS. CDR3 sequence (DNA): TGTGCCAGCAGTGAAATCAGCGCAGATACGCAGTATTTT. Protein product: CASSEISADTQYF.

This chain joins TRBV20-1 and TRBJ2-5, with D uncertain. Germline CDR1 reads DFQATT; CDR2 reads SNEGSKA (reference sequence). The CDR3 contains 13 residues. Trimming took off 0 bases at V and 2 bases at J, with 7 bases between the two ends. The CDR3 protein is CSARDFFQETQYF. CDR3 nucleotides: TGCAGTGCTAGAGATTTCTTTCAAGAGACCCAGTACTTC.

This clonotype was seen only a few times. The rearrangement links TRBV5-1 to TRBJ1-2; 8 nucleotides agree with TRBD1. CDR3 length equals 14 residues. The J segment lost 7 bases and the V segment lost 4 bases, leaving 9 bases of the junction unmatched. Per germline, CDR1 SGHRS and CDR2 YFSETQ. CDR3 bases: TGCGCCAGCAGCACAGGACAGGGTAGGGGTGGCTACACCTTC. Translating gives CASSTGQGRGGYTF. Together with reference TRBV5-1 and TRBJ1-2, the CDR3 gives the full variable domain: KAGVTQTPRYLIKTRGQQVTLSCSPISGHRSVSWYQQTPGQGLQFLFEYFSETQRNKGNFPGRFSGRQFSNSRSEMNVSTLELGDSALYLCASSTGQGRGGYTFGSGTRLTVV.

This clonotype has ten or more counts. The chain uses TRBV7-2 and TRBJ2-5; the D call may be TRBD1 or TRBD2 (5 bases each). Germline loops: CDR1 SGHTA, CDR2 FQGNSA. There are 14 residues in the CDR3. V was clipped by 5 bases and J by 1 base, with 11 bases between them. The CDR3 here is CASSTNGAQETQYF. The DNA of the CDR3 is TGTGCCAGCAGCACAAACGGGGCCCAAGAGACCCAGTACTTC.

This clonotype was counted at least ten times. The CDR3, as DNA: TGTGCCAGCAGTGAGGGTTATAGCAATCAGCCCCAGCATTTT. Translation: CASSEGYSNQPQHF. The chain couples TRBV2 to TRBJ1-5; D remains ambiguous. Trimming pared 3 bases from V and 0 bases from J, leaving 6 bases between. The germline CDR1 and CDR2 sequences are SNHLY and FYNNEI. The CDR3 totals 14 residues.

The chain links TRBV5-8 to TRBJ2-7; 8 nucleotides match TRBD2. CDR3 length equals 13 residues. Germline trimming cut 7 bases from V and 3 bases from J; bases unmatched to any gene: 6. In germline, CDR1 is SGHTS, CDR2 YDEGEE. CDR3 protein: CASGFGTSYEQYF. The CDR3 nucleotides read TGTGCCAGCGGTTTCGGGACTAGCTACGAGCAGTACTTC.

CDR3 sequence: CSATRQDRNTEAFF. The CDR3 DNA is TGCAGTGCGACAAGACAGGATAGGAACACTGAAGCTTTCTTT. The chain uses TRBV20-1 and TRBJ1-1; D possibly corresponds to TRBD1 (6 bases). Germline V gene data show CDR1 as DFQATT and CDR2 as SNEGSKA (reference sequence). Trimming stripped 6 bases from V and 1 base from J, with 15 bases between. The CDR3 consists of 14 residues.

The gene calls are TRBV4-1 and TRBJ1-3; D gene unclear. This CDR3 spans 12 amino acids. The germline gives CDR1 MGHRA, CDR2 YSYEKL. With 2 bases removed from V and 4 bases from J, the gap between germline ends came to 3 bases. CDR3 DNA: TGCGCCAGCAGCCAATGGGGAAACACCATATATTTT. Encoded protein: CASSQWGNTIYF.

The chain links TRBV30 to TRBJ1-2; TRBD1 matches 7 bases. The CDR3 has 12 amino acids. V gave up 3 bases and J gave up 6 bases; unmatched junction bases: 4. Germline CDR1 GTSNPN, CDR2 SVGIG (reference sequence). CDR3 sequence: CAWRGDSNGYTF. The CDR3 coding sequence is TGTGCCTGGAGAGGGGACAGCAATGGCTACACCTTC.

The chain combines TRBV14 with TRBJ2-5; possible D gene TRBD2, 6 bases. V was cut by 1 base and J by 4 bases, with 13 bases left in between. This CDR3 is built from 15 residues. Germline CDR1 is SGHDN and CDR2 is FVKESK. The CDR3 here is CASSQGKFGGETQYF. CDR3 nucleotide sequence: TGTGCCAGCAGCCAAGGAAAGTTCGGGGGAGAGACCCAGTACTTC. Using reference TRBV14 and TRBJ2-5 for the parts outside the CDR3, the full variable domain is EAGVTQFPSHSVIEKGQTVTLRCDPISGHDNLYWYRRVMGKEIKFLLHFVKESKQDESGMPNNRFLAERTGGTYSTLKVQPAELEDSGVYFCASSQGKFGGETQYFGPGTRLLVL.

The gene calls are TRBV18 and TRBJ1-3; TRBD1 matches at 7 bases. The CDR3 loop spans 14 amino acids. V gave up 6 bases and J gave up 4 bases; unmatched junction bases: 6. Germline lookup yields CDR1 KGHSH and CDR2 LQKENI. CDR3 region: CASSQGQVGNTIYF. The CDR3, as DNA: TGTGCCAGCTCCCAAGGACAGGTCGGAAACACCATATATTTT. Filled out from reference TRBV18 and TRBJ1-3, the complete variable domain reads NAGVMQNPRHLVRRRGQEARLRCSPMKGHSHVYWYRQLPEEGLKFMVYLQKENIIDESGMPKERFSAEFPKEGPSILRIQQVVRGDSAAYFCASSQGQVGNTIYFGEGSWLTVV.

Only a few counts were recorded for this clonotype. The CDR3 here is CATRAKGTDYNQPQHF. As DNA, the CDR3 is TGTGCCACCAGGGCTAAAGGGACGGACTACAATCAGCCCCAGCATTTT. The V call is TRBV15, the J call TRBJ1-5; possibly TRBD1 for D (5 bases). Trimming removed 6 bases at V and 3 bases at J, with 18 bases between. The CDR3 totals 16 residues. Germline values: CDR1 LNHNV, CDR2 YYDKDF (reference sequence).

V usage is TRBV18 and J usage is TRBJ2-7; TRBD1 matches at 9 bases. Looked up from germline, CDR1 is KGHSH and CDR2 is LQKENI. The CDR3 is 16 residues long. J lost 1 base, V lost 0 bases, and 4 bases had no gene match. CDR3 in DNA: TGTGCCAGCTCACCACCTCTGGGGACAGGGTCCTACGAGCAGTACTTC. Its protein is CASSPPLGTGSYEQYF.

This clonotype was seen ten or more times. The chain is built from TRBV19 and TRBJ2-2; a weak D match, TRBD1 (6 bases). Germline assignment: CDR1 LNHDA and CDR2 SQIVND (reference sequence). This CDR3 has 13 residues. The V end was cut by 7 bases, the J end by 3 bases, with 9 bases between. DNA for the CDR3: TGTGCCAGTACCCGGACAGACACCGGGGAGCTGTTTTTT. It translates to CASTRTDTGELFF.

The chain has TRBV4-1 and TRBJ1-2; 10 bases align to TRBD1. Germline assignment: CDR1 MGHRA and CDR2 YSYEKL. The length of the CDR3 is 15 residues. Trimming took 1 base from V and 6 from J; bases not matched to a gene: 5. CDR3 in DNA: TGCGCCAGCAGCCAAGGGCTAGGGACAGGGGATGGCTACACCTTC. Protein product: CASSQGLGTGDGYTF.

The chain combines TRBV5-1 with TRBJ2-1; 7 bases match TRBD1. Trimming removed 5 bases from V and 6 bases from J; junction bases left unmatched: 11. The CDR3 has 15 amino acids. CDR1 SGHRS and CDR2 YFSETQ come from the germline V gene. Here the CDR3 reads CASRGEDRKGNEQFF. DNA of the CDR3: TGCGCCAGCAGGGGCGAGGACAGGAAAGGCAATGAGCAGTTCTTC.

This clonotype has a count of ten or more. This chain links TRBV24-1 with TRBJ2-5; D may be TRBD2 (5 bases). From germline, CDR1 is KGHDR and CDR2 SFDVKD. Trimming shortened V by 3 bases and J by 5 bases, and 12 bases separated the two germline ends. CDR3 length equals 14 residues. Written as DNA, the CDR3 is TGTGCCACCAGTGATCCTAAACTAGGGGAGACCCAGTACTTC. This codes for CATSDPKLGETQYF.

This clonotype was observed at least ten times. This chain connects TRBV19 to TRBJ1-5; D is undetermined. Germline CDR1 LNHDA, CDR2 SQIVND (reference sequence). The CDR3 is 14 residues long. Trimming cost V 5 bases and J 1 base, with 9 bases left between them. The CDR3: CASSGDGSNQPQHF. As DNA, the CDR3 is TGTGCCAGTAGTGGTGACGGGAGCAATCAGCCCCAGCATTTT. Complete variable domain (other parts from reference TRBV19 and TRBJ1-5): DGGITQSPKYLFRKEGQNVTLSCEQNLNHDAMYWYRQDPGQGLRLIYYSQIVNDFQKGDIAEGYSVSREKKESFPLTVTSAQKNPTAFYLCASSGDGSNQPQHFGDGTRLSIL.

This sequence joins TRBV2 and TRBJ2-7, with 7 bases fitting TRBD2. Per germline, CDR1 SNHLY and CDR2 FYNNEI. The length of the CDR3 is 17 residues. With V trimmed by 4 bases and J by 2 bases, 14 bases remained unmatched. The DNA for the CDR3 is TGTGCCAGCAGTGGGGGGGGGGTGGGGACGTTTACCTACGAGCAGTACTTC. Amino acid sequence: CASSGGGVGTFTYEQYF.

This chain joins TRBV30 and TRBJ2-7, with D perhaps given as TRBD1 or TRBD2 (5 bases each). This CDR3 spans 12 amino acids. The V gene's germline CDR1 is GTSNPN and CDR2 SVGIG (reference sequence). Trimming removed 1 base at V and 6 bases at J, with 10 bases between. CDR3 nucleotide sequence: TGTGCCTGGAGTGGGGGGTTCGCCGAGCAGTACTTC. Protein product: CAWSGGFAEQYF.

On this clonotype: A read error is possible here, since a much larger clone lies one base away. V and J are TRBV12-3 or TRBV12-4 and TRBJ2-1; 10 positions match TRBD1. The ends lost 4 bases at V and 2 bases at J; junction bases unmatched: 2. This CDR3 comprises 15 residues. The CDR3: CASSSGTGAYNEQFF. CDR3 nucleotides: TGTGCCAGCAGTTCCGGGACAGGGGCCTACAATGAGCAGTTCTTC.

In this sample, this clonotype turned up a few times. The V gene is TRBV19, the J gene TRBJ2-1; D is ambiguous. V lost 0 bases and J 9 bases, leaving 6 bases between the germline ends. This CDR3 is built from 12 residues. Germline V gene sequence: CDR1 LNHDA, CDR2 SQIVND (reference sequence). The CDR3 DNA sequence: TGTGCCAGTAGTATAGACTATGCTGAGCAGTTCTTC. Its translation is CASSIDYAEQFF. The complete variable domain, with remaining parts taken from reference TRBV19 and TRBJ2-1, reads DGGITQSPKYLFRKEGQNVTLSCEQNLNHDAMYWYRQDPGQGLRLIYYSQIVNDFQKGDIAEGYSVSREKKESFPLTVTSAQKNPTAFYLCASSIDYAEQFFGPGTRLTVL.

This clonotype was counted at least ten times. The J gene is TRBJ1-2, the V gene TRBV20-1; unclear D gene. This CDR3 has 13 residues. The V end was cut by 3 bases, the J end by 8 bases, with 16 bases between. In germline, CDR1 is DFQATT, CDR2 SNEGSKA (reference sequence). CDR3 nucleotide sequence: TGCAGTGCTAGGACCGGTTACGGGGAGGGCTACACCTTC. Translating it yields CSARTGYGEGYTF.